Given below is one TCR beta chain in context. The antigen is unknown. Alopecia areata patients had lesional scalp punch biopsies and peripheral blood taken from them. This specimen belongs to a study of CD8+ T cells in alopecia areata. Regarding the study as a whole: Sharing of TCR sequences between patients (possibly for HLA-related reasons) was less clear than in mice. Alopecia totalis/universalis scalp especially showed more expanded CD8+ clones than normal scalp. Resident alphabeta T-cell populations of normal skin are likewise subject to sequencing in scalp samples.

The length of the CDR3 is 14 residues. Per germline, CDR1 SQVTM and CDR2 ANQGSEA. V was shortened by 6 bases and J by 0 bases, with 11 bases between the two germline ends. RNA was extracted and reverse transcribed into cDNA as the sequencing template. Sequencing used immunoSEQ multiplex PCR; TCRdb keeps in-frame clones, though not all of them. The table has tens of thousands of clones, just over 50% seen once. The rearrangement uses TRBV29-1 and TRBJ1-4; D possibly corresponds to TRBD1 (6 bases). The sample taken for sequencing was NKG2D-high CD8+ T cells sorted from blood. The TCR originated in a human donor with alopecia areata. CDR3: CSVGAAPTNEKLFF. The CDR3 DNA reads as TGCAGCGTGGGGGCGGCTCCAACTAATGAAAAACTGTTTTTT.